This T cell receptor (beta chain) is from a study of OX40 agonist ivuxolimab in advanced cancers. Trimming stripped 0 bases from V and 4 bases from J, with 12 bases between. Germline CDR1 MGHRA, CDR2 YSYEKL. The CDR3 has 15 residues. Profiled with immunoSEQ multiplex PCR; TCRdb holds only in-frame clones, not every one. Here the sample spans about 16,000 clones, 75% to 90% being singletons. The starting material was CD4+ or CD8+ T cells sorted from blood, obtained in a trial of the OX40 agonist ivuxolimab. The receptor's source is an adult with an advanced solid tumor such as melanoma, head and neck, liver or kidney cancer. The chain carries TRBV4-1 and TRBJ2-5; tentatively, D is TRBD1 (5 bases). The chain's CDR3 is CASSQEGHATETQYF. CDR3 sequence (DNA): TGCGCCAGCAGCCAAGAAGGACACGCCACAGAGACCCAGTACTTC.